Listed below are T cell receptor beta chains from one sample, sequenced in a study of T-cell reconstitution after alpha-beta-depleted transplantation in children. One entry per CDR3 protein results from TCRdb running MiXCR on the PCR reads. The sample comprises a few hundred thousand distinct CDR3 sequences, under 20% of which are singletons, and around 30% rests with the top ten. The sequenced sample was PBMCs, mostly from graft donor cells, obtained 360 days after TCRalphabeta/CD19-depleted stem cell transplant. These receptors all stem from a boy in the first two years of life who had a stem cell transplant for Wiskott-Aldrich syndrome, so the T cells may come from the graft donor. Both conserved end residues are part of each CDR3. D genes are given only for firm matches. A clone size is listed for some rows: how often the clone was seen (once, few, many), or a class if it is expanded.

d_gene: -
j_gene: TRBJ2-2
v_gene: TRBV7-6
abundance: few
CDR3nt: TGTGCCAGCAGCTCTTGGGGAACCGGGGAGCTGTTTTTT
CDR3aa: CASSSWGTGELFF

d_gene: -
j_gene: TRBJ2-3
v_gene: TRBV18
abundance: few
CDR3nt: TGTGCCAGCTCACCAAAGGCAGATACGCAGTATTTT
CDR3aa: CASSPKADTQYF

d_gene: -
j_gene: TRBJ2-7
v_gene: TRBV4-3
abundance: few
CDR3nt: TGCGCCAGCAGCCAAGGGCGCGGACTGCCCTACGAGCAGTACTTC
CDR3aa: CASSQGRGLPYEQYF

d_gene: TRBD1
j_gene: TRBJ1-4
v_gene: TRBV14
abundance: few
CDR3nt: TGTGCCAGCAGCGTAATACAGGGGAAAGGTGAAAAACTGTTTTTT
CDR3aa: CASSVIQGKGEKLFF

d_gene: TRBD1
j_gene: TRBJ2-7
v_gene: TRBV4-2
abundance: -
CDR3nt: TGTGCCAGCAGCCAAGAAACAGGGGACGAGCAGTACTTC
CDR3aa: CASSQETGDEQYF

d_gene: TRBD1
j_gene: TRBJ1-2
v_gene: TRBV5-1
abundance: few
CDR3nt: TGCGCCAGCAGCATCGGGACAGCTTCCTATGGCTACACCTTC
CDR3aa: CASSIGTASYGYTF

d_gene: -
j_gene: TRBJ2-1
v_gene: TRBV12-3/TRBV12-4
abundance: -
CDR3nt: TGTGCCAGCAGTTTCAGGGACCCTCGGGGTGAGCAGTTCTTC
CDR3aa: CASSFRDPRGEQFF

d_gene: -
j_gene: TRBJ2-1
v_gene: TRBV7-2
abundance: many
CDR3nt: TGTGCCAGCAGCCCAGAGATCGGGTTCCACAATGAGCAGTTCTTC
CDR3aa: CASSPEIGFHNEQFF

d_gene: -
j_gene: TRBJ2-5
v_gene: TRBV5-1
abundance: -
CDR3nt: TGCGCCAGCAGCTTGTCCGGGGATGAGACCCAGTACTTC
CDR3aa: CASSLSGDETQYF

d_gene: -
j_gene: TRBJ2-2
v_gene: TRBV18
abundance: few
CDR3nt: TGTGCCAGCTCACCCTCGGTCCTCCGAGGGGTGAACACCGGGGAGCTGTTTTTT
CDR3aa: CASSPSVLRGVNTGELFF

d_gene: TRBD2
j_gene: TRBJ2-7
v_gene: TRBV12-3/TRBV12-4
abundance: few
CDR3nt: TGTGCCAGCAGTTTAACTGGGACTAGCGGGAGCTCCTACGAGCAGTACTTC
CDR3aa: CASSLTGTSGSSYEQYF

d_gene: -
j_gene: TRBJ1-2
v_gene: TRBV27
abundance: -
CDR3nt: TGTGCCAGCAGTTTCGCACAGAACTATGGCTACACCTTC
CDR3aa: CASSFAQNYGYTF

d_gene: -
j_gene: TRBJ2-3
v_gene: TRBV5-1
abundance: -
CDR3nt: TGCGCCAGCAGCCTCCGGGACGCCAGCACAGATACGCAGTATTTT
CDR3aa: CASSLRDASTDTQYF

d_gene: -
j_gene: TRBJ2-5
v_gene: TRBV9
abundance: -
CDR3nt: TGTGCCAGCAGCGTAGGAATCGGTGGCCGGGATTACCAAGAGACCCAGTACTTC
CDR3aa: CASSVGIGGRDYQETQYF

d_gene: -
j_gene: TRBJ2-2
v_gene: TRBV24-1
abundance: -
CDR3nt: TGTGCCACCAGTGAGAAGGGGCTCAGGCTTAACACCGGGGAGCTGTTTTTT
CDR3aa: CATSEKGLRLNTGELFF